This T cell receptor (beta chain) was recorded in a study of blood T cell repertoires in COVID-19. Unmatched junction bases numbered 8, after V lost 2 bases and J lost 2 bases. CDR3 length equals 16 residues. CDR1 MDHEN and CDR2 SYDVKM come from the germline V gene. Clones were sequenced by immunoSEQ multiplex PCR, and TCRdb holds only the in-frame ones, with some missing. Seen here are more than 200,000 clones, roughly 87% observed once, and the top ten hold roughly 7.2%. The clonotype comes from a man aged 25-40 years in a cohort exposed to, infected with or recovered from COVID-19 (not recorded which). The chain carries TRBV28 and TRBJ1-2; 7 bases match TRBD1. Material for sequencing was PBMCs or T cells enriched from blood (not recorded which). CDR3 in amino acids: CASSLATGTVNYGYTF. The CDR3 region has the DNA TGTGCCAGCAGTTTAGCCACCGGGACAGTAAACTATGGCTACACCTTC.